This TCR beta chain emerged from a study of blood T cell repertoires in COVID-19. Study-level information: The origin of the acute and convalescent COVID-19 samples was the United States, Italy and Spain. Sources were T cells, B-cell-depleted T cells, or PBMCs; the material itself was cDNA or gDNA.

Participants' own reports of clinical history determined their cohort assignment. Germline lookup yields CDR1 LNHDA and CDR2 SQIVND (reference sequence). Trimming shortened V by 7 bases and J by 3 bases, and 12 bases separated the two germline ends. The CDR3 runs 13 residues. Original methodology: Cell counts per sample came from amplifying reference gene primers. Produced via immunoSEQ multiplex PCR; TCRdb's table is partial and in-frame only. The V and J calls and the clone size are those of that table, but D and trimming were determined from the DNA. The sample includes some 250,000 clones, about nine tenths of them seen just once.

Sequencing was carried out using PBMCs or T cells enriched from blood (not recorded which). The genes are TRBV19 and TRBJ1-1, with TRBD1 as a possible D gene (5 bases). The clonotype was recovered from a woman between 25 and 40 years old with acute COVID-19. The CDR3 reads CASTLGGDTEAFF. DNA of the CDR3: TGTGCCAGTACCCTTGGGGGGGACACTGAAGCTTTCTTT. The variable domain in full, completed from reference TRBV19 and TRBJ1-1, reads DGGITQSPKYLFRKEGQNVTLSCEQNLNHDAMYWYRQDPGQGLRLIYYSQIVNDFQKGDIAEGYSVSREKKESFPLTVTSAQKNPTAFYLCASTLGGDTEAFFGQGTRLTVV.